The following is a T cell receptor (beta chain) sequence with its context. This sample stems from a study of T cell responses to AZD1222 COVID-19 vaccine. Generated by immunoSEQ multiplex PCR, the TCRdb table keeps only in-frame clones and is missing some. The sample yields roughly 65,000 clones, almost 90% seen once. The origin of this receptor is an adult in good health. Material: peripheral blood, obtained on day 0 of AZD1222 vaccination.

The CDR3 spells CASRPDRGQKDTQYF. The CDR3 region has the DNA TGTGCCAGCAGGCCAGACAGGGGGCAGAAAGATACGCAGTATTTT. The chain has TRBV6-5 and TRBJ2-3; TRBD1 agrees at 10 bases. V shed 6 bases and J 5 bases; nucleotides not matched to a gene: 8. The V gene's germline CDR1 is MNHEY and CDR2 SVGAGI. The length of the CDR3 is 15 residues.